The 28 T cell receptor beta chains given below trace back to one sample, sequenced in a study of CD8 T cells in ankylosing spondylitis. Via MiXCR, TCRdb re-called the 5' RACE reads, giving one row per CDR3 protein. The profile shows 450,000 to 550,000 distinct CDR3 sequences, about 5.4% of them singletons. These receptors have no identified antigens. Study conclusions and caveats: A TCR beta motif made of 7 to 9 highly homologous variants seemed typical of ankylosing spondylitis blood.

The sequencing sample was made of blood, either unsorted or a sorted T cell fraction (not recorded which). Receptors were obtained from a male donor with ankylosing spondylitis.

This clonotype was detected a few times. This chain connects TRBV2 to TRBJ2-5; D is ambiguous. Germline CDR1 reads SNHLY; CDR2 reads FYNNEI. This CDR3 is 12 amino acids long. Between the trimmed V and J ends, which lost 3 bases and 7 bases, there was a span of 9 bases. The CDR3 DNA reads TGTGCCAGCAGTGACGACCTGGGGACCCAGTACTTC. Translation: CASSDDLGTQYF.

V gene TRBV4-1 combines with J gene TRBJ2-7; perhaps D is TRBD1 or TRBD2 (5 bases each). With 5 bases removed from V and 2 bases from J, the gap between germline ends came to 13 bases. This CDR3 contains 14 residues. Germline V CDR1 and CDR2: MGHRA, YSYEKL. The CDR3 sequence: CASSDGTSPYEQYF. The CDR3 DNA sequence: TGCGCCAGCAGCGACGGGACCTCCCCCTACGAGCAGTACTTC.

This clonotype occurred a few times. The chain has TRBV10-3 and TRBJ2-3, with D hard to call. The CDR3 runs to 13 residues. CDR1 is ENHRY and CDR2 is SYGVKD in the germline V gene. With 3 bases removed from V and 4 bases from J, the gap between germline ends came to 8 bases. CDR3 nucleotides: TGTGCCATCAGTGACAGAGTCCCAGATACGCAGTATTTT. Its translation is CAISDRVPDTQYF.

This clonotype was recorded many times. The chain has TRBV9 and TRBJ2-2; unclear D gene. Trimming removed 0 bases from V and 3 bases from J, with 9 bases in between. The CDR3 has 15 amino acids. Germline CDR1 and CDR2: SGDLS and YYNGEE. CDR3 nucleotide sequence: TGTGCCAGCAGCGTAGGAGTCTTGGACACCGGGGAGCTGTTTTTT. Translated, it gives CASSVGVLDTGELFF.

At least ten counts were recorded for this clonotype. V gene TRBV7-3 combines with J gene TRBJ2-1; no clear D. The CDR3 consists of 13 residues. V was cut by 4 bases and J by 5 bases, with 9 bases left in between. In germline, CDR1 is SGHTA, CDR2 FQGTGA. DNA for the CDR3: TGTGCCAGCAGCTCACAGATTAACAATGAGCAGTTCTTC. Residues: CASSSQINNEQFF.

This clonotype was observed many times. The chain couples TRBV12-3 or TRBV12-4 to TRBJ2-7, with 7 bases lining up with TRBD1. CDR3 length equals 15 residues. The ends lost 3 bases at V and 0 bases at J; junction bases unmatched: 5. The DNA of the CDR3 is TGTGCCAGCAGTTTTTTGACAGGGAGCTCCTACGAGCAGTACTTC. Its protein is CASSFLTGSSYEQYF.

At least ten counts were recorded for this clonotype. CDR3 coding DNA: TGCGCCAGCACTCTCGGGGGCGGGAACACTGAAGCTTTCTTT. Its protein product is CASTLGGGNTEAFF. J is TRBJ1-1 and V is TRBV5-1; tentatively, D is TRBD1 (6 bases). Trimming cost V 6 bases and J 1 base, with 13 bases left between them. This CDR3 spans 14 amino acids. Germline V gene sequence: CDR1 SGHRS, CDR2 YFSETQ.

This chain uses TRBV6-9 with TRBJ2-5; D is uncertain. Trimming cost V 4 bases and J 3 bases, with 12 bases left between them. CDR1 MNHGY and CDR2 SVAAGI come from the germline V gene. This CDR3 is built from 14 residues. The CDR3 DNA is TGTGCCAGCAGTTCCGCGACGGAGAAAGAGACCCAGTACTTC. Its translation is CASSSATEKETQYF.

The genes are TRBV7-2 and TRBJ2-2; 9 bases align to TRBD1. CDR1 is SGHTA and CDR2 is FQGNSA in the germline V gene. Trimming removed 2 bases from V and 6 bases from J; junction bases left unmatched: 4. The CDR3 is 15 residues long. CDR3 residues: CASSLLTGGSGELFF. CDR3 coding DNA: TGTGCCAGCAGCTTACTAACAGGGGGCTCCGGGGAGCTGTTTTTT. The variable domain in full, with the rest retrieved from reference TRBV7-2 and TRBJ2-2, is GAGVSQSPSNKVTEKGKDVELRCDPISGHTALYWYRQSLGQGLEFLIYFQGNSAPDKSGLPSDRFSAERTGGSVSTLTIQRTQQEDSAVYLCASSLLTGGSGELFFGEGSRLTVL.

The chain is built from TRBV9 and TRBJ2-1; the match to TRBD1 covers 9 bases. The length of the CDR3 is 17 residues. CDR1 SGDLS and CDR2 YYNGEE come from the germline V gene. Unmatched junction bases numbered 8, after V lost 1 base and J lost 3 bases. In nucleotides, the CDR3 is TGTGCCAGCAGCGTAAGCCGTTGGGACAGGGTCTACAATGAGCAGTTCTTC. Its protein product is CASSVSRWDRVYNEQFF. The whole variable domain, filled in from reference TRBV9 and TRBJ2-1, reads DSGVTQTPKHLITATGQRVTLRCSPRSGDLSVYWYQQSLDQGLQFLIQYYNGEERAKGNILERFSAQQFPDLHSELNLSSLELGDSALYFCASSVSRWDRVYNEQFFGPGTRLTVL.

This clonotype turned up a few times. The V call is TRBV6-1, the J call TRBJ2-2; D is perhaps TRBD1 (6 bases). Germline V gene data show CDR1 as MNHNS and CDR2 as SASEGT. The CDR3 runs to 17 residues. Deletions cut 6 bases from V and 1 base from J, with 18 bases between. The chain's CDR3 is CASRRLQGSGNTGELFF. The CDR3 DNA is TGTGCCAGCAGGAGACTCCAGGGGTCAGGGAACACCGGGGAGCTGTTTTTT.

The table lists this clonotype with many counts. This sequence joins TRBV29-1 and TRBJ2-7; tentatively, D is TRBD1 or TRBD2 (6 bases each). The CDR3 has 15 residues. The germline V gene has CDR1 SQVTM and CDR2 ANQGSEA. Trimming stripped 3 bases from V and 7 bases from J, with 22 bases between. The CDR3 loop reads CSVDHRGEGGGEQYF. The CDR3 DNA sequence: TGCAGCGTTGACCACCGGGGCGAGGGGGGTGGGGAGCAGTACTTC.

This clonotype was seen only a few times. The rearrangement joins TRBV27 to TRBJ2-7; tentatively, D is TRBD2 (5 bases). Per germline, CDR1 MNHEY and CDR2 SMNVEV (reference sequence). Trimming took off 6 bases at V and 2 bases at J, with 17 bases between the two ends. The CDR3 length is 15 residues. In nucleotides, the CDR3 is TGTGCCAGCAGCCCCCTCGGGATCACTACCTACGAGCAGTACTTC. Translated: CASSPLGITTYEQYF.

This clonotype was found many times. The rearrangement links TRBV29-1 to TRBJ2-3; D not certain. Trimming left V 5 bases short and J 0 bases short, with 12 bases between. Germline CDR1 is SQVTM and CDR2 is ANQGSEA. The CDR3 has 14 residues. The CDR3 protein is CSVTSPGSTDTQYF. The CDR3 coding sequence is TGCAGCGTTACGTCCCCTGGAAGCACAGATACGCAGTATTTT.

This clonotype has ten or more counts. This chain joins TRBV19 and TRBJ1-1, with TRBD1 as a possible D gene (5 bases). The CDR3 contains 13 residues. V lost 7 bases and J lost 1, with 10 bases in between. CDR1 and CDR2 (germline): LNHDA, SQIVND (reference sequence). CDR3 sequence (DNA): TGTGCCAGTAACCGGGGGGAGAACACTGAAGCTTTCTTT. It specifies CASNRGENTEAFF.

There are many counts of this clonotype. This rearrangement joins TRBV4-1 to TRBJ2-2; 12 bases fit TRBD2. V lost 1 base to trimming and J lost 1 base; unmatched junction nucleotides: 4. The V gene's germline CDR1 is MGHRA and CDR2 YSYEKL. The CDR3 runs to 18 residues. CDR3 DNA: TGCGCCAGCAGCCAAGCGGGGGGACTAGCGGGGAACACCGGGGAGCTGTTTTTT. Protein: CASSQAGGLAGNTGELFF.

There are many counts of this clonotype. As DNA, the CDR3 is TGCAGTGCTAGAGAGGGCCGGGACCGTTACCCTACAATGAGTCGGGCGCAGTTCTTC. Protein product: CSAREGRDRYPTMSRAQFF. This chain uses TRBV20-1 with TRBJ2-1; D is tentatively TRBD1 or TRBD2 (5 bases each). Germline-derived CDR1 and CDR2 are DFQATT and SNEGSKA (reference sequence). This CDR3 is built from 19 residues. Trimming shortened V by 0 bases and J by 12 bases, and 33 bases separated the two germline ends.

This clonotype has ten or more counts. The rearrangement links TRBV7-2 to TRBJ2-7; maybe TRBD1 (5 bases). The CDR3 contains 14 residues. V lost 5 bases and J 0 bases, leaving 11 bases between the germline ends. The V gene's germline CDR1 is SGHTA and CDR2 FQGNSA. DNA of the CDR3: TGTGCCAGCAGCCGCATTACAGGCTCCTACGAGCAGTACTTC. Its translation is CASSRITGSYEQYF.

This clonotype was observed many times. The gene calls are TRBV19 and TRBJ2-1; D may correspond to TRBD1 or TRBD2 (5 bases each). Germline lookup yields CDR1 LNHDA and CDR2 SQIVND (reference sequence). CDR3 length equals 14 residues. Deletions cut 5 bases from V and 9 bases from J, with 17 bases between. CDR3 sequence reads: CASSSVHGAIEQFF. The CDR3 DNA follows: TGTGCCAGTAGTTCCGTCCACGGGGCGATTGAGCAGTTCTTC.

This clonotype has a count of ten or more. The chain recombines TRBV28 with TRBJ1-1; D unresolved. This CDR3 spans 12 amino acids. The ends were cut back, 8 bases at V and 4 bases at J, with 11 bases in the middle. The germline V gene encodes CDR1 MDHEN and CDR2 SYDVKM. CDR3 sequence: CASAPGGTEAFF. The CDR3 coding sequence is TGTGCCAGCGCTCCTGGCGGCACTGAAGCTTTCTTT.

This clonotype was seen repeatedly, ten times or more. The J gene is TRBJ1-2, the V gene TRBV7-9; D perhaps matches TRBD1 (5 bases). V was clipped by 7 bases and J by 10 bases, with 16 bases between them. Germline-derived CDR1 and CDR2 are SEHNR and FQNEAQ (reference sequence). The CDR3 has 12 amino acids. The chain's CDR3 is CASTLDRSDYTF. The DNA of the CDR3 is TGTGCCAGCACCCTCGACAGATCCGACTACACCTTC.

V usage is TRBV28 and J usage is TRBJ2-3, with 15 bases matching TRBD2. V lost 4 bases, J lost 8 bases, and 16 bases stayed unmatched. The CDR3 has 19 amino acids. CDR1 MDHEN and CDR2 SYDVKM come from the germline V gene. CDR3 bases: TGTGCCAGCAGTTACTCAACCTCCGGGACTAGCGGGAGGTCGGGTACGCAGTATTTT. Its protein product is CASSYSTSGTSGRSGTQYF.

This clonotype was recorded many times. Here the CDR3 DNA reads TGCGCCAGCCGAAGACAGGTTGGAGATACGCAGTATTTT. Translation: CASRRQVGDTQYF. This chain links TRBV10-1 with TRBJ2-3; possibly TRBD1 for D (6 bases). Deletions cut 8 bases from V and 5 bases from J, with 14 bases between. The CDR3 length is 13 residues. Germline lookup yields CDR1 WNHNN and CDR2 SYGVQD (reference sequence).

This clonotype was observed many times. This chain joins TRBV7-2 and TRBJ2-7; 7 bases align to TRBD2. The CDR3 runs to 17 residues. V gave up 5 bases and J gave up 4 bases; unmatched junction bases: 17. Germline-derived CDR1 and CDR2 are SGHTA and FQGNSA. CDR3 residues: CASSPRGSGLGVYEQYF. Here the CDR3 DNA reads TGTGCCAGCAGCCCTAGAGGTAGCGGACTAGGAGTTTACGAGCAGTACTTC.

There are many counts of this clonotype. The CDR3 DNA is TGTGCCAGCAGCTTGGGCAAAAACATTCAGTACTTC. It encodes CASSLGKNIQYF. V usage is TRBV12-3 or TRBV12-4 and J usage is TRBJ2-4, with no clear D. Trimming stripped 6 bases from V and 3 bases from J, with 6 bases between. This CDR3 is 12 amino acids long.

This clonotype was seen ten or more times. CDR3 sequence: CASSELGRGSENTIYF. CDR3 DNA: TGTGCCAGCAGTGAACTAGGGCGGGGCTCGGAAAACACCATATATTTT. The chain employs TRBV25-1 and TRBJ1-3; tentatively, D is TRBD1 (5 bases). Germline V gives CDR1 MGHDK, CDR2 SYGVNS. The CDR3 is 16 residues long. Trimming stripped 2 bases from V and 6 bases from J, with 17 bases between.

This clonotype occurred many times. V usage is TRBV2 and J usage is TRBJ1-2, with 8 bases that match TRBD1. CDR1 SNHLY and CDR2 FYNNEI come from the germline V gene. The CDR3 length is 15 residues. Trimming took 6 bases from V and 1 from J; bases not matched to a gene: 7. CDR3 sequence reads: CASSVGTGLNYGYTF. CDR3 sequence (DNA): TGTGCCAGCAGCGTAGGGACAGGCCTTAACTATGGCTACACCTTC.

This clonotype showed up many times. This rearrangement joins TRBV5-1 to TRBJ2-1, with 7 nucleotides matching TRBD2. CDR3 size: 17 residues. CDR1 is SGHRS and CDR2 is YFSETQ in the germline V gene. Losses at the gene ends were 5 bases for V and 9 bases for J; bases not matched to a gene: 20. CDR3 residues: CASSLYAGVIDRGEQFF. CDR3 nucleotides: TGCGCCAGCAGTCTCTATGCGGGAGTAATCGATCGGGGTGAGCAGTTCTTC. Variable domain in full (rest from reference TRBV5-1 and TRBJ2-1): KAGVTQTPRYLIKTRGQQVTLSCSPISGHRSVSWYQQTPGQGLQFLFEYFSETQRNKGNFPGRFSGRQFSNSRSEMNVSTLELGDSALYLCASSLYAGVIDRGEQFFGPGTRLTVL.